These 20 T cell receptor beta chains were sequenced from one sample in a study of blood T cell repertoires in COVID-19. Sequenced by immunoSEQ multiplex PCR; TCRdb stores in-frame clones only, minus some. The sample includes 100,000 to 150,000 clones, approximately 81% of them seen just once. The sample consisted of peripheral blood. These receptor sequences come from a man in his fifties or sixties with acute or convalescent COVID-19.

This clone was picked up a small number of times. The genes are TRBV7-9 and TRBJ1-2; D remains ambiguous. Per the germline V gene, CDR1 is SEHNR and CDR2 is FQNEAQ (reference sequence). The V gene lost 4 bases and the J gene lost 3 bases, with 12 bases spanning the gap. The CDR3 contains 14 residues. The CDR3 region has the DNA TGTGCCAGCAGCTCTCTACCCGAGGACTATGGCTACACCTTC. Its protein is CASSSLPEDYGYTF.

A single count supports this clone. The chain combines TRBV5-1 with TRBJ2-2; the D gene is possibly TRBD2 (5 bases). Germline loops: CDR1 SGHRS, CDR2 YFSETQ. The CDR3 is 15 residues long. Deletions cut 4 bases from V and 3 bases from J, with 13 bases between. In DNA, the CDR3 is TGCGCCAGCAGCCCACTAAGCGGATACACCGGGGAGCTGTTTTTT. Translation gives CASSPLSGYTGELFF.

J is TRBJ1-4 and V is TRBV3-1 (or the pseudogene TRBV3-2); no firm D call. The germline V gene encodes CDR1 LGHDT and CDR2 YNNKEL (reference sequence). Trimming took off 1 base at V and 8 bases at J, with 14 bases between the two ends. The CDR3 totals 15 residues. The CDR3 DNA reads TGTGCCAGCAGCCAAGGGCGGGAAAGGTGGGAAAAACTGTTTTTT. Its protein is CASSQGRERWEKLFF.

The chain uses TRBV6-5 and TRBJ1-5; D ambiguous. V lost 8 bases and J lost 2, with 13 bases in between. The CDR3 extends over 14 amino acids. Germline CDR1 reads MNHEY; CDR2 reads SVGAGI. The CDR3 here is CASLLARGNQPQHF. The DNA for the CDR3 is TGTGCCAGCCTACTGGCGCGGGGCAATCAGCCCCAGCATTTT.

The chain combines TRBV30 with TRBJ1-2, with D possibly being TRBD1 (6 bases). V was pared by 1 base and J by 9 bases, with 21 bases between. Germline V CDR1 and CDR2: GTSNPN, SVGIG (reference sequence). This CDR3 has 15 residues. The CDR3 coding sequence is TGTGCCTGGAGTGGGGGATTATTACAGGGATCGAGCTACACCTTC. Its translation: CAWSGGLLQGSSYTF.

This clone was counted once. V usage is TRBV10-3 and J usage is TRBJ2-7; 9 bases map to TRBD2. The germline V gene encodes CDR1 ENHRY and CDR2 SYGVKD. V shed 2 bases and J 3 bases; nucleotides not matched to a gene: 5. The CDR3 consists of 15 residues. The CDR3 is CAISERLAGFYEQYF. CDR3 in DNA: TGTGCCATCAGTGAGAGGCTAGCGGGATTCTACGAGCAGTACTTC.

This sequence joins TRBV7-2 and TRBJ1-5; D is ambiguous. V lost 4 bases and J 2 bases, leaving 9 bases between the germline ends. CDR3 size: 14 residues. Per germline, CDR1 SGHTA and CDR2 FQGNSA. CDR3 region: CASSSRRGNQPQHF. In DNA form, the CDR3 reads TGTGCCAGCAGCTCCCGGAGGGGCAATCAGCCCCAGCATTTT.

This chain connects TRBV11-2 to TRBJ1-6; D call uncertain. CDR1 is SGHAT, CDR2 FQNNGV, per germline. V lost 1 base, J lost 14 bases, and 15 bases lay in between. CDR3 length equals 14 residues. The CDR3 coding sequence is TGTGCCAGCAGCTTAGTTTCGGGGATCTCAACCCTCCACTTT. Translating gives CASSLVSGISTLHF.

This clone has a single count. The rearrangement uses TRBV24-1 and TRBJ1-5, with D hard to call. CDR3 length equals 18 residues. CDR1 and CDR2 from the germline V gene are KGHDR and SFDVKD. Trimming took 1 base from V and 7 from J, leaving 22 bases between them. CDR3 nucleotides: TGTGCCACCAGTGATTTTGCCGACCCACGGAGGGAAGAACAGCCCCAGCATTTT. Translated: CATSDFADPRREEQPQHF.

The rearrangement links TRBV5-1 to TRBJ2-1; 10 bases align to TRBD1. The CDR3 contains 17 residues. Germline V gene sequence: CDR1 SGHRS, CDR2 YFSETQ. Trimming at V came to 4 bases and at J to 0 bases, leaving 7 bases not matched to a gene. In DNA form, the CDR3 reads TGCGCCAGCAGCGGAGGGACAGGGGCAGGCTCCTACAATGAGCAGTTCTTC. Protein sequence: CASSGGTGAGSYNEQFF.

This clone was detected a few times. The V call is TRBV19, the J call TRBJ2-2, with 8 bases fitting TRBD2. V was pared by 6 bases and J by 4 bases, with 7 bases of the junction left unmatched. CDR3 length: 15 amino acids. Germline CDR1 LNHDA, CDR2 SQIVND (reference sequence). The CDR3 region has the DNA TGTGCCAGTAGCGGGGGGGCCTCGGGCACCGGGGAGCTGTTTTTT. Residues: CASSGGASGTGELFF.

The CDR3, as DNA: TGTGCCAGCAGCGCCCCGGGACAGGGCTCCCCACTAGCCAAAAACATTCAGTACTTC. Residues: CASSAPGQGSPLAKNIQYF. The chain links TRBV7-9 to TRBJ2-4; 9 bases match TRBD1. Germline trimming cut 5 bases from V and 0 bases from J; bases unmatched to any gene: 14. This CDR3 has 19 residues. Per the germline V gene, CDR1 is SEHNR and CDR2 is FQNEAQ (reference sequence).

The chain links TRBV5-1 to TRBJ2-3, with 10 bases that match TRBD1. The CDR3 totals 16 residues. The J segment lost 4 bases and the V segment lost 5 bases, leaving 10 bases of the junction unmatched. From germline, CDR1 is SGHRS and CDR2 YFSETQ. The CDR3 DNA is TGCGCCAGCAGACCCCGACAGGGGGCGAGCGCAGATACGCAGTATTTT. Its protein product is CASRPRQGASADTQYF.

J is TRBJ1-1 and V is TRBV19; the D is unclear. The CDR3 has 13 residues. Germline V gene data show CDR1 as LNHDA and CDR2 as SQIVND (reference sequence). With 1 base removed from V and 3 bases from J, the gap between germline ends came to 6 bases. The CDR3 bases are TGTGCCAGTAGTATAGGAGGTTACACTGAAGCTTTCTTT. This encodes CASSIGGYTEAFF. Together with reference TRBV19 and TRBJ1-1, the CDR3 gives the full variable domain: DGGITQSPKYLFRKEGQNVTLSCEQNLNHDAMYWYRQDPGQGLRLIYYSQIVNDFQKGDIAEGYSVSREKKESFPLTVTSAQKNPTAFYLCASSIGGYTEAFFGQGTRLTVV.

The chain recombines TRBV6-6 with TRBJ1-2, with D hard to call. V was trimmed by 7 bases and J by 9 bases, leaving 18 bases between them. This CDR3 comprises 13 residues. Germline-derived CDR1 and CDR2 are MNHNY and SVGAGI (reference sequence). CDR3 in DNA: TGTGCCAGCATCACCCCGACTGGCTTTAGCTACACCTTC. This gives the protein CASITPTGFSYTF.

This CDR3 reads CASSPGGLTNEKLFF. CDR3 nucleotide sequence: TGTGCCAGCAGCCCTGGGGGGTTAACTAATGAAAAACTGTTTTTT. The genes are TRBV7-9 and TRBJ1-4; perhaps TRBD1 as D (5 bases). The CDR3 length is 15 residues. The germline V gene has CDR1 SEHNR and CDR2 FQNEAQ (reference sequence). V gave up 5 bases and J gave up 1 base, with 11 bases separating them.

The CDR3 nucleotides read TGTGCCAGCAGCCAGCTTAGCGGGGGGGCTTGGTACGAGCAGTACTTC. Encoded protein: CASSQLSGGAWYEQYF. V and J are TRBV4-2 and TRBJ2-7; TRBD2 aligns across 11 bases. Germline CDR1 and CDR2: LGHNA and YNFKEQ. The length of the CDR3 is 16 residues. The junction had 8 bases not matched to a gene; V was cut back by 3 bases and J by 4 bases.

The chain is built from TRBV12-5 and TRBJ2-3, with D tentatively TRBD1 (7 bases). This CDR3 spans 15 amino acids. Germline values: CDR1 LGHNT, CDR2 FRNRAP. Trimming removed 6 bases at V and 2 bases at J, with 15 bases between. The CDR3 sequence: CASGGGQTNTDTQYF. In DNA, the CDR3 is TGTGCTAGTGGGGGGGGACAGACGAACACAGATACGCAGTATTTT.

Here the CDR3 reads CASRGGAKNIQYF. CDR3 coding DNA: TGTGCCAGCAGAGGAGGGGCCAAAAACATTCAGTACTTC. The V gene is TRBV2, the J gene TRBJ2-4, with D perhaps matching TRBD2 (6 bases). The germline gives CDR1 SNHLY, CDR2 FYNNEI. The CDR3 is 13 amino acids. The V and J ends lost 6 bases and 1 base respectively, with 7 bases between them.

This chain connects TRBV5-8 to TRBJ2-7; TRBD1 aligns across 7 bases. Unmatched junction bases numbered 5, after V lost 0 bases and J lost 2 bases. This CDR3 has 15 amino acids. CDR1 and CDR2 (germline): SGHTS, YDEGEE. The CDR3 reads CASSLAGTEAYEQYF. CDR3 sequence (DNA): TGTGCCAGCAGCTTGGCGGGGACAGAAGCCTACGAGCAGTACTTC.